What follows are 15 T cell receptor beta chains derived from one specimen sequenced in a study of molecular identifiers for immune sequencing clone quantification. TCRdb analysed the PCR reads with MiXCR anew, one entry per CDR3 protein. This sample carries about 320,000 distinct CDR3 sequences, about a fifth of them seen once, and the ten largest clones take 0.75% to 0.85%. The specimen sequenced was naive CD8+ T cells from blood, with Jurkat cell RNA spiked in. The subset denotes: FACS-sorted CD8+CD4-CCR7+CD45RA+ naive T cells. The receptor set was obtained from a human donor in good health. Some libraries in this study had Jurkat cell RNA spiked in.

Notes on this clonotype: This may stem from a read error, because a much larger clone lies one nucleotide away. The chain links TRBV27 to TRBJ1-1, with D possibly being TRBD1 (5 bases). Germline assignment: CDR1 MNHEY and CDR2 SMNVEV (reference sequence). This CDR3 contains 13 residues. The CDR3 reads CAGSQGRPTRAFF. The CDR3 nucleotides read TGTGCCGGCAGTCAGGGACGCCCGACTCGAGCTTTCTTT.

The chain combines TRBV12-5 with TRBJ2-7, with 9 bases that match TRBD1. Looked up from germline, CDR1 is LGHNT and CDR2 is FRNRAP. CDR3 size: 15 residues. The V segment lost 4 bases and the J segment 7 bases; nucleotides outside the gene matches: 11. The CDR3 coding sequence is TGTGCTAGTGGTTCCGACAGGGGGGACGATAGGGAGCAGTACTTC. Translating it yields CASGSDRGDDREQYF.

This clonotype was observed many times. This chain connects TRBV12-3 or TRBV12-4 to TRBJ2-1, with 11 positions matching TRBD1. CDR3 size: 14 residues. V trimming: 8 bases; J trimming: 1 base; junction bases outside the gene matches: 1. The CDR3 DNA follows: TGTGCCAGCTGGGACAGGGGGTCCTACAATGAGCAGTTCTTC. Amino acid sequence: CASWDRGSYNEQFF.

On this clonotype itself: One junction end disagrees with the germline gene, perhaps due to a read error. The chain is built from TRBV6-1 and TRBJ1-2; D possibly corresponds to TRBD1 (5 bases). CDR1 and CDR2 (germline): MNHNS, SASEGT. This CDR3 comprises 13 residues. The CDR3: CTSSEGELYGYTF. For the CDR3, the DNA is TGTACCAGCAGTGAAGGGGAACTCTATGGCTACACCTTC.

The rearrangement joins TRBV11-2 to TRBJ2-7; TRBD2 matches 11 bases. CDR1 SGHAT and CDR2 FQNNGV come from the germline V gene. The trim removed 5 bases at V and 3 bases at J, leaving 6 bases unmatched. The CDR3 is 15 amino acids. The DNA for the CDR3 is TGTGCCAGCAGCCAAGGGACTAGCGGACTCTACGAGCAGTACTTC. Amino acids: CASSQGTSGLYEQYF.

As regards this clonotype: This clone may be a read error of a much larger clone one base away. The chain joins TRBV4-3 to TRBJ2-2, with D hard to call. The CDR3 is made up of 16 amino acids. CDR1 is LGHNA and CDR2 is YSLEER in the germline V gene. The CDR3 sequence: CASSRAFPLDTEELFF. CDR3 sequence (DNA): TGCGCCAGCAGTCGCGCATTCCCCCTCGACACCGAGGAGCTGTTTTTT.

This clonotype was seen ten or more times. The chain carries TRBV9 and TRBJ1-2; 12 nucleotides agree with TRBD1. The CDR3 is 15 amino acids. V shed 3 bases and J 8 bases; nucleotides not matched to a gene: 8. Germline-derived CDR1 and CDR2 are SGDLS and YYNGEE. The DNA of the CDR3 is TGTGCCAGCAGCGGCTGGGGACAGGGGGCTGGCGGCTACACCTTC. This codes for CASSGWGQGAGGYTF.

This clonotype was seen a few times. The J gene is TRBJ1-1, the V gene TRBV12-5; no definite D call. V dropped 1 base and J dropped 1 base, with 1 base sitting between them. The germline CDR1 and CDR2 sequences are LGHNT and FRNRAP. The CDR3 loop spans 12 amino acids. The CDR3 coding sequence is TGTGCTAGTGGTTTGGGGAACACTGAAGCTTTCTTT. Encoded protein: CASGLGNTEAFF.

This clonotype was seen repeatedly, ten times or more. This sequence joins TRBV19 and TRBJ1-2; D is undetermined. This CDR3 region has 16 residues. With 4 bases removed from V and 4 bases from J, the gap between germline ends came to 19 bases. The germline CDR1 and CDR2 sequences are LNHDA and SQIVND (reference sequence). The CDR3 here is CASSTFDSSESYGYTF. CDR3 nucleotides: TGTGCCAGTAGTACGTTCGACTCCTCCGAGTCCTATGGCTACACCTTC.

Of note for this clonotype: A much larger clone sits a single nucleotide away, making a read error possible. The chain recombines TRBV20-1 with TRBJ1-1; 9 bases fit TRBD1. In germline, CDR1 is DFQATT, CDR2 SNEGSKA (reference sequence). The length of the CDR3 is 14 residues. This chain's CDR3 is CSATNRGLSTKAFF. The CDR3 nucleotides read TGCAGTGCTACCAACAGGGGGCTGAGCACTAAAGCTTTCTTT.

This clonotype was seen many times. The V gene is TRBV9, the J gene TRBJ2-2; D is uncertain. Germline CDR1 SGDLS, CDR2 YYNGEE. The CDR3 sequence is 12 residues long. V shed 3 bases and J shed 2 bases, with 2 bases lying between them. The CDR3 DNA follows: TGTGCCAGCAGCGCTAACACCGGGGAGCTGTTTTTT. Its protein product is CASSANTGELFF.

With respect to this clonotype: A much larger clone differs from this one at a single base, so this may be a read error. CDR3 loop: CASSLGGQSSYEQYF. DNA of the CDR3: TGTGCCAGCAGCCTAGGGGGACAGAGCTCCTACGAGCAGTACTTC. V gene TRBV9 combines with J gene TRBJ2-7; 7 nucleotides line up with TRBD1. There are 15 residues in the CDR3. V lost 4 bases to trimming and J lost 0 bases; unmatched junction nucleotides: 7. The germline V gene encodes CDR1 SGDLS and CDR2 YYNGEE.

This clonotype was counted between two and nine times. The chain joins TRBV5-6 to TRBJ2-2; 10 bases agree with TRBD2. The junction had 10 bases not matched to a gene; V was cut back by 4 bases and J by 4 bases. Germline values: CDR1 SGHDT, CDR2 YYEEEE. This CDR3 is 17 amino acids long. CDR3 DNA sequence: TGTGCCAGCAGCGGGGGTATGTTAGCGGGAGGCACCGGGGAGCTGTTTTTT. It is translated as CASSGGMLAGGTGELFF. The full variable domain, rest sourced from reference TRBV5-6 and TRBJ2-2, is DAGVTQSPTHLIKTRGQQVTLRCSPKSGHDTVSWYQQALGQGPQFIFQYYEEEERQRGNFPDRFSGHQFPNYSSELNVNALLLGDSALYLCASSGGMLAGGTGELFFGEGSRLTVL.

This clonotype was detected ten times or more. This chain connects TRBV5-5 to TRBJ1-4, with 7 bases identical to TRBD1. J was trimmed by 1 base and V by 0 bases; bases with no gene match: 6. The CDR3 runs to 17 residues. Germline V lookup: CDR1 SGHKS, CDR2 YYEKEE (reference sequence). Here the CDR3 reads CASSLGRTGLTNEKLFF. Here the CDR3 DNA reads TGTGCCAGCAGCTTGGGACGGACAGGCCTAACTAATGAAAAACTGTTTTTT.

This clonotype was observed a handful of times. The chain carries TRBV18 and TRBJ2-3, with 9 bases matching TRBD1. Germline assignment: CDR1 KGHSH and CDR2 LQKENI. The V segment lost 2 bases and the J segment 0 bases; nucleotides outside the gene matches: 6. CDR3 size: 17 residues. In DNA form, the CDR3 reads TGTGCCAGCTCACCAGCCGGACAGGGGATGAGCACAGATACGCAGTATTTT. Translating gives CASSPAGQGMSTDTQYF.